The subject of this entry is one T cell receptor beta chain. The data derive from a study of blood T cell repertoires in COVID-19. Study at large: Acute and convalescent COVID-19 samples came from the United States, Italy and Spain. T cells, B-cell-depleted T cells, or PBMCs supplied cDNA or gDNA.

Trimming left V 4 bases short and J 8 bases short, with 11 bases between. This CDR3 is 12 amino acids long. The table came from immunoSEQ multiplex PCR; TCRdb's copy has only in-frame clones and leaves some out. The sample records tens of thousands of clones, roughly four fifths being singletons. The sample taken for sequencing was peripheral blood. The receptor's source is a man aged 55 to 70 with acute or convalescent COVID-19. The chain joins TRBV12-3 or TRBV12-4 to TRBJ1-2; tentatively, D is TRBD1 (6 bases). Here the CDR3 reads CASSSGQAGYTF. The CDR3, as DNA: TGTGCCAGCAGTTCGGGACAAGCCGGCTACACCTTC.